The clone carrying this TCR beta chain has only a few counts. As yet, its antigen is unknown. The source of the sample is a study of blood T cells in healthy people across ages. Study results and limitations: Nothing was known about donor CMV status, and this possibly confounded expanded clonotype changes.

A second PCR, run for about 7 to 11 cycles, used a sample-barcoded 5' primer plus a J-beta primer mix. TCRdb re-called the 5' RACE reads with MiXCR, one entry per CDR3 protein. The table shows about 800,000 distinct CDR3 sequences, with roughly 25% occurring only once. Isolated PBMCs totaled at least 7 million in each sample. The ends were cut back, 0 bases at V and 2 bases at J, with 7 bases in the middle. The length of the CDR3 is 14 residues. Looked up from germline, CDR1 is KGHSH and CDR2 is LQKENI. In addition, the sample was reused for a study of T cells of mothers and their children. This second report adds: The donors comprised more than five children and their three healthy Caucasian mothers.

The clonotype originates from a boy between 10 and 17 years old in good health. The sequencing input was blood. This chain connects TRBV18 to TRBJ2-5, with D possibly TRBD2 on 5 matching bases. In DNA, the CDR3 is TGTGCCAGCTCACCACCTTGGGAGCAAGAGACCCAGTACTTC. Amino acids: CASSPPWEQETQYF.